The 13 T cell receptor beta chains given below trace back to one sample, sequenced in a study of blood T cell repertoires in COVID-19. Method: immunoSEQ multiplex PCR; TCRdb's copy keeps in-frame clones and lacks some. The table lists about 280,000 clones, approximately 86% of them singletons. Sequencing was performed on peripheral blood. The receptors originated from a man aged 40-55 years with active or convalescent COVID-19.

The CDR3 sequence is CASSPTGRTDTQYF. DNA for the CDR3: TGTGCCAGCAGCCCGACAGGACGCACAGATACGCAGTATTTT. This rearrangement joins TRBV5-5 to TRBJ2-3, with D possibly being TRBD1 (6 bases). The germline CDR1 and CDR2 sequences are SGHKS and YYEKEE (reference sequence). V lost 4 bases and J 1 base, leaving 10 bases between the germline ends. This CDR3 has 14 amino acids.

This chain uses TRBV5-1 with TRBJ2-5; D gene ambiguous. Trimming cost V 6 bases and J 0 bases, with 6 bases left between them. Germline CDR1 and CDR2: SGHRS and YFSETQ. The CDR3 is 12 amino acids. The CDR3 region has the DNA TGCGCCAGCACCACGGACCAAGAGACCCAGTACTTC. Translating gives CASTTDQETQYF. Using reference TRBV5-1 and TRBJ2-5 for the parts outside the CDR3, the full variable domain is KAGVTQTPRYLIKTRGQQVTLSCSPISGHRSVSWYQQTPGQGLQFLFEYFSETQRNKGNFPGRFSGRQFSNSRSEMNVSTLELGDSALYLCASTTDQETQYFGPGTRLLVL.

The genes are TRBV3-1 (or the pseudogene TRBV3-2) and TRBJ1-2; a weak D match, TRBD1 (5 bases). This CDR3 spans 12 amino acids. The germline V gene has CDR1 LGHDT and CDR2 YNNKEL (reference sequence). The V end lost 4 bases, the J end lost 7 bases, and 10 bases lay between the germline ends. The CDR3 reads CASSLGGGGYTF. In DNA, the CDR3 is TGTGCCAGCAGCCTCGGGGGGGGTGGCTACACCTTC.

J is TRBJ2-1 and V is TRBV7-3, with TRBD2 identical over 11 bases. The CDR3 runs to 16 residues. Per germline, CDR1 SGHTA and CDR2 FQGTGA. V trimming: 5 bases; J trimming: 3 bases; junction bases outside the gene matches: 6. CDR3 DNA sequence: TGTGCCAGCAGCCTCGATGGGACTAGCGGCTACAATGAGCAGTTCTTC. This gives the protein CASSLDGTSGYNEQFF.

The chain is built from TRBV27 and TRBJ1-1; D is possibly TRBD1 (5 bases). Looked up from germline, CDR1 is MNHEY and CDR2 is SMNVEV (reference sequence). V shed 5 bases and J shed 5 bases, with 15 bases lying between them. This CDR3 is built from 14 residues. The CDR3 coding sequence is TGTGCCAGCAGTATCCAGGGTTTTCGAACTGAAGCTTTCTTT. Amino acids: CASSIQGFRTEAFF.

The chain couples TRBV7-3 to TRBJ2-2; TRBD1 matches at 10 bases. Germline V gene lookup returns CDR1 SGHTA and CDR2 FQGTGA. After removal of 6 bases from V and 1 base from J, the junction contained 14 bases not matched to a gene. There are 19 residues in the CDR3. In DNA form, the CDR3 reads TGTGCCAGCAGGGCCCCCCGCGGGGGGACAGGGGTGAACACCGGGGAGCTGTTTTTT. This codes for CASRAPRGGTGVNTGELFF. Supplemented by reference TRBV7-3 and TRBJ2-2, the full variable domain reads GAGVSQTPSNKVTEKGKYVELRCDPISGHTALYWYRQSLGQGPEFLIYFQGTGAADDSGLPNDRFFAVRPEGSVSTLKIQRTERGDSAVYLCASRAPRGGTGVNTGELFFGEGSRLTVL.

This chain uses TRBV29-1 with TRBJ1-5; the D is unclear. This CDR3 spans 13 amino acids. The germline gives CDR1 SQVTM, CDR2 ANQGSEA. Trimming shortened V by 5 bases and J by 0 bases, and 8 bases separated the two germline ends. The CDR3 here is CSVREDSNQPQHF. Written as DNA, the CDR3 is TGCAGCGTTCGTGAGGATAGCAATCAGCCCCAGCATTTT.

The V gene is TRBV12-5, the J gene TRBJ1-5, with a tentative D call TRBD1 (6 bases). Germline lookup yields CDR1 LGHNT and CDR2 FRNRAP. This CDR3 is built from 15 residues. The germline V and J ends were trimmed by 0 bases and 4 bases, with 10 bases remaining between them. CDR3 in DNA: TGTGCTAGTGGTTTGGTATCCGGGACAAATCAGCCCCAGCATTTT. It yields the protein CASGLVSGTNQPQHF.

The chain links TRBV25-1 to TRBJ2-6, with 10 bases identical to TRBD2. The J segment lost 0 bases and the V segment lost 2 bases, leaving 1 base of the junction unmatched. Germline loops: CDR1 MGHDK, CDR2 SYGVNS. The CDR3 length is 17 residues. The CDR3 loop is CASSETSGVSGANVLTF. The CDR3 bases are TGTGCCAGCAGTGAAACTAGCGGGGTCTCTGGGGCCAACGTCCTGACTTTC. Variable domain in full (rest from reference TRBV25-1 and TRBJ2-6): EADIYQTPRYLVIGTGKKITLECSQTMGHDKMYWYQQDPGMELHLIHYSYGVNSTEKGDLSSESTVSRIRTEHFPLTLESARPSHTSQYLCASSETSGVSGANVLTFGAGSRLTVL.

This rearrangement joins TRBV28 to TRBJ2-2, with D perhaps matching TRBD2 (6 bases). This CDR3 spans 12 amino acids. Germline V CDR1 and CDR2: MDHEN, SYDVKM. Trimming stripped 6 bases from V and 6 bases from J, with 8 bases between. CDR3 amino acids: CASREGPGELFF. As DNA, the CDR3 is TGTGCCAGCAGGGAGGGTCCCGGGGAGCTGTTTTTT.

This clone was observed once. The chain is built from TRBV30 and TRBJ2-1, with 8 positions matching TRBD1. The CDR3 is 16 residues long. V lost 2 bases and J lost 0; bases outside the gene matches: 6. From germline, CDR1 is GTSNPN and CDR2 SVGIG (reference sequence). The CDR3 region is CAWSPQGASSYNEQFF. The CDR3 region has the DNA TGTGCCTGGAGTCCCCAGGGGGCGAGCTCCTACAATGAGCAGTTCTTC.

This clone occurred a few times. The genes are TRBV27 and TRBJ2-1, with D possibly being TRBD1 (6 bases). The germline V and J ends were trimmed by 6 bases and 8 bases, with 11 bases remaining between them. Germline CDR1 MNHEY, CDR2 SMNVEV (reference sequence). The CDR3 sequence is 12 residues long. The CDR3 DNA reads as TGTGCCAGCAGAACAGGGTACTATGAGCAGTTCTTC. It specifies CASRTGYYEQFF.

The table lists this clone with a count of one. The chain links TRBV5-1 to TRBJ1-1; D might be TRBD1 (6 bases). The CDR3 sequence is 15 residues long. V was pared by 1 base and J by 1 base, with 11 bases between. Germline lookup yields CDR1 SGHRS and CDR2 YFSETQ. CDR3 protein: CASSLFGTTNTEAFF. The CDR3 DNA follows: TGCGCCAGCAGCTTGTTTGGGACAACGAACACTGAAGCTTTCTTT.